The next 24 T cell receptor beta chains were all read from a single sample in a study of shared clonotypes between healthy human individuals (dated by TCRdb to 2020 to 2022). The method was the immunoSEQ multiplex PCR assay. TCRdb re-hosts the immuneACCESS table, in-frame sequences only. Its copies lack some clones; in the studies checked, an unresolved V gene accounts for under half of them, and the cause for the rest is not known. The sample table records roughly 2.4 million clones; more than 90% of these occur just once. The ten largest account for 0.13% of the sample. Sequencing input: naive CD4+ T cells sorted from blood. The cell subset or site label here, explained by the study, means: CD45RA+ positively selected. These receptor sequences come from a man between 18 and 35 years old in good health.

The rearrangement links TRBV7-9 to TRBJ2-1, with TRBD1 matching 10 bases. CDR3 length: 15 residues. V lost 3 bases to trimming and J lost 6 bases; unmatched junction nucleotides: 5. CDR1 is SEHNR, CDR2 FQNEAQ, per germline (reference sequence). In DNA, the CDR3 is TGTGCCAGCAGCTTTTGGACAGGGGGTGTCAATGAGCAGTTCTTC. It codes for CASSFWTGGVNEQFF.

This chain uses TRBV5-1 with TRBJ1-1; D possibly corresponds to TRBD1 (6 bases). Trimming left V 4 bases short and J 2 bases short, with 15 bases between. The V gene's germline CDR1 is SGHRS and CDR2 YFSETQ. The CDR3 is made up of 15 amino acids. CDR3 sequence reads: CASSRLPQGNTEAFF. The CDR3 DNA reads as TGCGCCAGCAGCCGGCTACCACAGGGAAACACTGAAGCTTTCTTT.

J is TRBJ2-3 and V is TRBV7-6; TRBD2 might be the D (6 bases). The CDR3 has 18 amino acids. The V gene lost 1 base and the J gene lost 1 base, with 18 bases spanning the gap. CDR1 is SGHVS, CDR2 FNYEAQ, per germline. The chain's CDR3 is CASSLGSSSSARTDTQYF. CDR3 in DNA: TGTGCCAGCAGCTTAGGCTCCTCCTCTAGCGCCCGCACAGATACGCAGTATTTT.

This chain joins TRBV27 and TRBJ1-5; D uncertain. CDR3 size: 13 residues. Per germline, CDR1 MNHEY and CDR2 SMNVEV (reference sequence). V was clipped by 2 bases and J by 7 bases, with 9 bases between them. The CDR3 protein is CASSLGLGQPQHF. For the CDR3, the DNA is TGTGCCAGCAGTTTAGGTTTAGGGCAGCCCCAGCATTTT.

The chain recombines TRBV30 with TRBJ2-7, with D uncertain. CDR1 GTSNPN and CDR2 SVGIG come from the germline V gene (reference sequence). V was trimmed by 0 bases and J by 3 bases, leaving 12 bases between them. There are 14 residues in the CDR3. CDR3 region: CAWSVSETYYEQYF. The DNA of the CDR3 is TGTGCCTGGAGTGTATCAGAGACCTACTACGAGCAGTACTTC.

This chain joins TRBV5-4 and TRBJ1-6, with D possibly matching TRBD1 (6 bases). This CDR3 is 15 amino acids long. The V end was cut by 3 bases, the J end by 3 bases, with 10 bases between. In germline, CDR1 is SGHNT, CDR2 YYREEE (reference sequence). Written as DNA, the CDR3 is TGTGCCAGCAGCTCCGAGGGGGGCTATAATTCACCCCTCCACTTT. It yields the protein CASSSEGGYNSPLHF.

The J gene is TRBJ1-5, the V gene TRBV6-1; D remains unclear. From germline, CDR1 is MNHNS and CDR2 SASEGT. V was trimmed by 1 base and J by 4 bases, leaving 14 bases between them. This CDR3 is 16 amino acids long. The CDR3 is CASSEGQTYRNQPQHF. The DNA for the CDR3 is TGTGCCAGCAGTGAAGGCCAGACATATCGGAATCAGCCCCAGCATTTT.

The V and J genes are TRBV30 and TRBJ2-2; D is unresolved. V shed 4 bases and J shed 0 bases, with 9 bases lying between them. CDR3 size: 14 residues. Germline CDR1 is GTSNPN and CDR2 is SVGIG (reference sequence). The CDR3: CAWNRQANTGELFF. CDR3 bases: TGTGCCTGGAACCGGCAGGCGAACACCGGGGAGCTGTTTTTT.

CDR3 sequence reads: CASSRAGGTETQYF. As DNA, the CDR3 is TGTGCCAGCAGCCGAGCGGGGGGTACAGAGACCCAGTACTTC. The chain has TRBV7-2 and TRBJ2-5; TRBD2 agrees at 9 bases. Germline lookup yields CDR1 SGHTA and CDR2 FQGNSA. The CDR3 consists of 14 residues. Trimming cost V 5 bases and J 4 bases; bases outside gene matches: 5.

There are a few counts of this clone. At one end the junction does not follow the germline gene, possibly because of a read error. This rearrangement joins TRBV6-5 to TRBJ1-4; perhaps TRBD1 as D (5 bases). Germline V lookup: CDR1 MNHEY, CDR2 SVGAGI. CDR3 length: 14 residues. The CDR3 sequence: CASSFRTSNERLFF. The CDR3 DNA follows: TGTGCCAGCAGTTTTCGGACAAGCAATGAAAGACTGTTTTTT.

The chain employs TRBV28 and TRBJ1-4; D ambiguous. Deletions cut 2 bases from V and 2 bases from J, with 6 bases between. This CDR3 spans 14 amino acids. Germline V gene data show CDR1 as MDHEN and CDR2 as SYDVKM. The CDR3 protein is CASSLGQTNEKLFF. In DNA, the CDR3 is TGTGCCAGCAGTTTAGGGCAGACTAATGAAAAACTGTTTTTT.

The rearrangement links TRBV11-2 to TRBJ2-3, with D maybe TRBD1 (7 bases). V gave up 4 bases and J gave up 2 bases, with 13 bases separating them. The CDR3 runs 15 residues. The V gene's germline CDR1 is SGHAT and CDR2 FQNNGV. The CDR3 loop reads CASSWGDSLTDTQYF. CDR3 coding DNA: TGTGCCAGCAGCTGGGGGGACAGTCTCACAGATACGCAGTATTTT. Complete variable domain (other parts from reference TRBV11-2 and TRBJ2-3): EAGVAQSPRYKIIEKRQSVAFWCNPISGHATLYWYQQILGQGPKLLIQFQNNGVVDDSQLPKDRFSAERLKGVDSTLKIQPAKLEDSAVYLCASSWGDSLTDTQYFGPGTRLTVL.

The V call is TRBV5-1, the J call TRBJ1-1, with D perhaps matching TRBD1 (6 bases). This CDR3 region has 15 residues. Trimming removed 4 bases from V and 1 base from J, with 14 bases in between. CDR1 and CDR2 (germline): SGHRS, YFSETQ. CDR3 loop: CASSEQGRKNTEAFF. CDR3 DNA: TGCGCCAGCAGCGAGCAGGGGAGGAAGAACACTGAAGCTTTCTTT.

The chain uses TRBV28 and TRBJ2-1, with no clear D. V lost 5 bases, J lost 12 bases, and 14 bases lay in between. The germline CDR1 and CDR2 sequences are MDHEN and SYDVKM. CDR3 size: 12 residues. The CDR3 here is CASSLGRFRQFF. The CDR3 DNA reads as TGTGCCAGCAGTCTTGGCCGCTTCAGGCAGTTCTTC.

V usage is TRBV2 and J usage is TRBJ1-2; 7 bases fit TRBD1. The V gene end was trimmed by 1 base and the J gene end by 8 bases; junction bases not matched to a gene: 7. The CDR3 is made up of 14 amino acids. Per the germline V gene, CDR1 is SNHLY and CDR2 is FYNNEI. CDR3 in DNA: TGTGCCAGCAGTGAAGGGCAGGGGGTAGAGGGCTACACCTTC. It encodes CASSEGQGVEGYTF.

The chain employs TRBV6-5 and TRBJ2-3; 8 nucleotides line up with TRBD1. V gave up 6 bases and J gave up 4 bases; unmatched junction bases: 6. The germline gives CDR1 MNHEY, CDR2 SVGAGI. This CDR3 is built from 14 residues. CDR3 sequence reads: CASRDGQGADTQYF. CDR3 coding DNA: TGTGCCAGCAGGGATGGACAGGGTGCAGATACGCAGTATTTT.

The chain employs TRBV5-4 and TRBJ2-3; D ambiguous. Trimming left V 9 bases short and J 2 bases short, with 13 bases between. The CDR3 loop spans 13 amino acids. Germline CDR1 reads SGHNT; CDR2 reads YYREEE (reference sequence). The CDR3 bases are TGTGCCACCCTGGACGGCTACACAGATACGCAGTATTTT. It is translated as CATLDGYTDTQYF. The full variable domain, its missing parts supplied by reference TRBV5-4 and TRBJ2-3, is ETGVTQSPTHLIKTRGQQVTLRCSSQSGHNTVSWYQQALGQGPQFIFQYYREEENGRGNFPPRFSGLQFPNYSSELNVNALELDDSALYLCATLDGYTDTQYFGPGTRLTVL.

This chain links TRBV5-1 with TRBJ2-1, with D perhaps matching TRBD2 (7 bases). Trimming removed 0 bases at V and 2 bases at J, with 12 bases between. Germline CDR1 SGHRS, CDR2 YFSETQ. The CDR3 spans 16 residues. The CDR3, as DNA: TGCGCCAGCAGCTTGGAGGGGGGGCCGACCTACAATGAGCAGTTCTTC. It codes for CASSLEGGPTYNEQFF.

J is TRBJ2-2 and V is TRBV6-5; D might be TRBD2 (6 bases). The germline CDR1 and CDR2 sequences are MNHEY and SVGAGI. The CDR3 is 15 amino acids. V was cut by 6 bases and J by 0 bases, with 11 bases left in between. CDR3 DNA: TGTGCCAGCAGGCCGGGACTCACGAACACCGGGGAGCTGTTTTTT. It codes for CASRPGLTNTGELFF.

The J gene is TRBJ2-2, the V gene TRBV2; no clear D. The CDR3 has 14 residues. The V and J ends lost 5 bases and 6 bases respectively, with 13 bases between them. The germline CDR1 and CDR2 sequences are SNHLY and FYNNEI. The CDR3 region is CASSSEANAGELFF. In nucleotides, the CDR3 is TGTGCCAGCAGTTCCGAAGCGAATGCCGGGGAGCTGTTTTTT.

CDR3 sequence: CASSELVPYNEQFF. CDR3 in DNA: TGCGCCAGCAGTGAACTAGTACCCTACAATGAGCAGTTCTTC. V and J are TRBV10-2 and TRBJ2-1; TRBD2 is a possible D gene (5 bases). Germline V gives CDR1 WSHSY, CDR2 SAAADI. The CDR3 extends over 14 amino acids. Trimming shortened V by 3 bases and J by 2 bases, and 8 bases separated the two germline ends.

The chain uses TRBV4-3 and TRBJ2-7; either TRBD1 or TRBD2 may fit D (5 bases each). Trimming took off 1 base at V and 2 bases at J, with 9 bases between the two ends. The CDR3 has 14 amino acids. The V gene's germline CDR1 is LGHNA and CDR2 YSLEER. CDR3 sequence: CASSQVQGPYEQYF. The CDR3 DNA reads as TGCGCCAGCAGCCAAGTCCAGGGACCCTACGAGCAGTACTTC.

The chain uses TRBV6-5 and TRBJ2-5; 7 bases line up with TRBD2. This CDR3 is 14 amino acids long. The ends lost 6 bases at V and 5 bases at J; junction bases unmatched: 9. Germline CDR1 is MNHEY and CDR2 is SVGAGI. This CDR3 is CASRRGRRVETQYF. DNA of the CDR3: TGTGCCAGCAGACGCGGGAGAAGGGTGGAGACCCAGTACTTC.

This clone has a handful of counts. V gene TRBV30 combines with J gene TRBJ1-5; 8 nucleotides line up with TRBD1. This CDR3 comprises 14 residues. V shed 3 bases, J shed 3 bases, and the junction held 4 bases outside the gene matches. Looked up from germline, CDR1 is GTSNPN and CDR2 is SVGIG (reference sequence). This CDR3 is CAWSPGQVNQPQHF. CDR3 nucleotides: TGTGCCTGGAGCCCGGGACAGGTCAATCAGCCCCAGCATTTT.